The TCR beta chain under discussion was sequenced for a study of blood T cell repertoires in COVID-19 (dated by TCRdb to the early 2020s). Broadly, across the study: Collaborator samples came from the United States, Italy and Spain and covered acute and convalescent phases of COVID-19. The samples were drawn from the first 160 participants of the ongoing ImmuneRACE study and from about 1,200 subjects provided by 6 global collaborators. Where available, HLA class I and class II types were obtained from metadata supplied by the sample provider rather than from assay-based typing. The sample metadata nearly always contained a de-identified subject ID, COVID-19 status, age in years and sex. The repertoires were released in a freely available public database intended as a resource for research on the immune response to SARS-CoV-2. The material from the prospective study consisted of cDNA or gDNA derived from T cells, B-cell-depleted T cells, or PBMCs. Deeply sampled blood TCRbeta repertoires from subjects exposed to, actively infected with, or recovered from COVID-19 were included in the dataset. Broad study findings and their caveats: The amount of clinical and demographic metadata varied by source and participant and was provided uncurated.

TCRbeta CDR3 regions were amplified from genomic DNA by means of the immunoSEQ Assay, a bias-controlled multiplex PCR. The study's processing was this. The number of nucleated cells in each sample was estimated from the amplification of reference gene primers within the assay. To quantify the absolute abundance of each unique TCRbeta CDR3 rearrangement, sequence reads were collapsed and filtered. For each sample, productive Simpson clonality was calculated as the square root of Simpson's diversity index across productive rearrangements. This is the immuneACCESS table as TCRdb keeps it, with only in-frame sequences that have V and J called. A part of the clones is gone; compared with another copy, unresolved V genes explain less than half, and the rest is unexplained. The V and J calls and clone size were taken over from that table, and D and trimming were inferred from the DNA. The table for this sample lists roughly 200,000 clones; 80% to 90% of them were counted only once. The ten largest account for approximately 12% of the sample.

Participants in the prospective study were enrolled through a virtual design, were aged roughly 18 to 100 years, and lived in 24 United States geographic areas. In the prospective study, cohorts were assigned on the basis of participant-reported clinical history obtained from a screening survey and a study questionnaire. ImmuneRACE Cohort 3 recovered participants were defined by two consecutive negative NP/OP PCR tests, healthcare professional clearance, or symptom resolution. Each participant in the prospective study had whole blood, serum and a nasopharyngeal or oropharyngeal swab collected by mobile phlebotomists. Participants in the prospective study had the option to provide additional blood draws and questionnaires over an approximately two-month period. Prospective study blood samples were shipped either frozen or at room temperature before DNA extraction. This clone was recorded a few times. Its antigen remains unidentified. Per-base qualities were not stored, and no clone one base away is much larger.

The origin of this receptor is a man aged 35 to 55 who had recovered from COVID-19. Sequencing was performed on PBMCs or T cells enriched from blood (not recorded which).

The CDR3: CASSSSVVRDSGYTF. The bases are TGTGCCAGCAGCTCCTCAGTCGTCCGAGACTCTGGCTACACCTTC. The rearrangement joined TRBV7-2 to TRBJ1-2, with no D gene named confidently. Deletion took 4 bases off V and 7 bases off J, with a span of 19 bases between the germline ends. Based on the germline V gene, the CDR1 and CDR2 sequences are SGHTA and FQGNSA. Including the terminal cysteine and phenylalanine, the CDR3 comprises 15 residues. Of the read, only the CDR3 DNA is kept; its 45 bases are in frame from base 1. This CDR3, with the reference TRBV7-2 and TRBJ1-2 proteins standing in past its ends, gives the full variable domain GAGVSQSPSNKVTEKGKDVELRCDPISGHTALYWYRQSLGQGLEFLIYFQGNSAPDKSGLPSDRFSAERTGGSVSTLTIQRTQQEDSAVYLCASSSSVVRDSGYTFGSGTRLTVV.